This T cell receptor beta chain was recovered during a study of blood T cell repertoires in COVID-19. Per the study methods: Estimated nucleated cell counts came from reference gene primer amplification. The assay was immunoSEQ multiplex PCR, and TCRdb's table has in-frame clones only and misses some. V, J and clone size are those of that table, while D and trimming were read from the DNA. The sample records roughly 260,000 clones, approximately 90% being singletons. Looked up from germline, CDR1 is MDHEN and CDR2 is SYDVKM. Trimming took off 3 bases at V and 0 bases at J, with 3 bases between the two ends. The CDR3 spans 13 residues. The age range of participants was 18 to 89 years, with residence in about 25 US areas. Participants reported their clinical history, and cohort assignment relied on those reports. Two negative PCRs, clearance, or symptom resolution were required of recovered Cohort 3 donors.

This chain links TRBV28 with TRBJ1-5; no reliable D call. The clonotype comes from a woman under 30 who had recovered from COVID-19. The specimen was PBMCs or T cells enriched from blood (not recorded which). CDR3: CASSFGSNQPQHF. The CDR3 region has the DNA TGTGCCAGCAGTTTCGGTAGCAATCAGCCCCAGCATTTT.